This TCR beta chain originates from a study of cytomegalovirus exposure and HLA in healthy donors. As to this clone: Its antigen is still unknown.

Study results and limitations: The authors enumerated roughly 160 TCR beta chains as linked to cytomegalovirus. In most subjects, TCR beta sequences reportedly gave accurate predictions of HLA-A and HLA-B alleles.

These donors counted as nominally healthy when sampled, but unrecorded immune exposures were likely. Use of 60 Vbeta and 13 Jbeta primers characterized the PCR. The data were produced by immunoSEQ multiplex PCR, yet TCRdb's version contains in-frame clones alone and is incomplete. The sample records approximately 210,000 clones, about 88% being singletons. The sequence came from a woman between 18 and 29 years old in good health and CMV-seronegative. Input material: PBMCs.

The CDR3 DNA reads TGTGCCAGCAGCCTACCGGACAGGGGGCGTAACCAGTACTTC. This translates into CASSLPDRGRNQYF. V is TRBV7-2 and J is TRBJ2-5; 11 nucleotides align to TRBD1. V lost 5 bases and J lost 10; bases outside the gene matches: 9. The CDR3 contains 14 residues. The germline V gene has CDR1 SGHTA and CDR2 FQGNSA.